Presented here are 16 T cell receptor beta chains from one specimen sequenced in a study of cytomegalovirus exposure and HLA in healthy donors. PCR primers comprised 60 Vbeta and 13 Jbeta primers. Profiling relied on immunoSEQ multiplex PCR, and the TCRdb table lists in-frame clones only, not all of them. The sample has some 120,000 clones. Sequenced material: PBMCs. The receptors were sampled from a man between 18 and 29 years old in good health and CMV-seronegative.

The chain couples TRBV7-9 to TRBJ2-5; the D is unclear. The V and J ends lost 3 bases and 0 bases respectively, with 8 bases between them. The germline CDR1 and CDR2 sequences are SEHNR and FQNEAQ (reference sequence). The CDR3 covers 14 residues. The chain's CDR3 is CASSFGQDQETQYF. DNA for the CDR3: TGTGCCAGCAGCTTTGGGCAGGACCAAGAGACCCAGTACTTC.

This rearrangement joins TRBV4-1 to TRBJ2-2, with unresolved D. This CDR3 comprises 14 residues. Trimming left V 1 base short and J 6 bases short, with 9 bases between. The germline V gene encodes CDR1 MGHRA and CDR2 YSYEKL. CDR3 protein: CASSQALISGELFF. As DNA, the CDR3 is TGCGCCAGCAGCCAAGCACTGATCTCCGGGGAGCTGTTTTTT.

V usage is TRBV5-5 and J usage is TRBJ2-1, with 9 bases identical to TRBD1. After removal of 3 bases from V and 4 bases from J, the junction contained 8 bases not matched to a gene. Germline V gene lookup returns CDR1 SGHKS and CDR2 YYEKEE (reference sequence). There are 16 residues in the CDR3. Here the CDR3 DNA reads TGTGCCAGCAGCTATTCCGGGACAGGGAATTACAATGAGCAGTTCTTC. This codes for CASSYSGTGNYNEQFF.

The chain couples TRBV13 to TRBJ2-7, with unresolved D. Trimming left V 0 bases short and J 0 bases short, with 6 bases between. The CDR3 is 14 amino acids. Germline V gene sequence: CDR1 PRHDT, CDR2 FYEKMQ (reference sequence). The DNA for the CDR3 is TGTGCCAGCAGCTTAGGCCCGAGCTCCTACGAGCAGTACTTC. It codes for CASSLGPSSYEQYF.

The CDR3 sequence is CASSPPGQGASYEQYF. CDR3 DNA sequence: TGTGCCAGCAGCCCCCCGGGACAGGGGGCCTCCTACGAGCAGTACTTC. V is TRBV5-4 and J is TRBJ2-7; TRBD1 agrees at 12 bases. This CDR3 has 16 residues. Germline assignment: CDR1 SGHNT and CDR2 YYREEE (reference sequence). The V and J ends lost 4 bases and 0 bases, in that order; junction bases with no gene match: 5.

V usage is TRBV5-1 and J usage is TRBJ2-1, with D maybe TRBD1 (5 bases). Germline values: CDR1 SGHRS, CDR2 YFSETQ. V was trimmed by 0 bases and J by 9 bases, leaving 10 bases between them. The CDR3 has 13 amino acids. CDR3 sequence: CASSLEGVSEQFF. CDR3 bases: TGCGCCAGCAGCTTGGAAGGGGTCAGTGAGCAGTTCTTC.

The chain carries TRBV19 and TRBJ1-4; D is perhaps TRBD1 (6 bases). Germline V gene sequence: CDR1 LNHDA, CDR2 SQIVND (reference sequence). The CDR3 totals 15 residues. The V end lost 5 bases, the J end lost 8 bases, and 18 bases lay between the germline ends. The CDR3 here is CASSAPRQGREKLFF. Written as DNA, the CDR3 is TGTGCCAGTAGTGCCCCCAGGCAGGGGCGGGAAAAACTGTTTTTT.

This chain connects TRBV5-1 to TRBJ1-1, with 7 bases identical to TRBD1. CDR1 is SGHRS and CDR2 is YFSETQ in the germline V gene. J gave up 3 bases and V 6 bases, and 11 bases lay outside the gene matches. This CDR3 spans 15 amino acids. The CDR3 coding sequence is TGCGCCAGCATCGATTGGGACAGTCCCTACACTGAAGCTTTCTTT. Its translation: CASIDWDSPYTEAFF.

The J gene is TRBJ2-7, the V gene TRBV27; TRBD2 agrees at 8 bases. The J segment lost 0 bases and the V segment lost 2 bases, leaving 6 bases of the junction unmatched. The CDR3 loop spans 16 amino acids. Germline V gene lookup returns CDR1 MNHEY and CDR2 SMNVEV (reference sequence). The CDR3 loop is CASSLLTSGSSYEQYF. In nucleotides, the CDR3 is TGTGCCAGCAGTTTACTCACTAGCGGAAGCTCCTACGAGCAGTACTTC.

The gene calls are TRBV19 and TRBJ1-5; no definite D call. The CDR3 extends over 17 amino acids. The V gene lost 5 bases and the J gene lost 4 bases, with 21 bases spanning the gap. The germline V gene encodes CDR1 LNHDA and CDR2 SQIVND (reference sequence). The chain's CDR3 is CASSPLGRADSNQPQHF. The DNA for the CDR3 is TGTGCCAGTAGTCCACTAGGGAGGGCGGACTCTAATCAGCCCCAGCATTTT. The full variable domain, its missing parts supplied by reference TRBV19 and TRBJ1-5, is DGGITQSPKYLFRKEGQNVTLSCEQNLNHDAMYWYRQDPGQGLRLIYYSQIVNDFQKGDIAEGYSVSREKKESFPLTVTSAQKNPTAFYLCASSPLGRADSNQPQHFGDGTRLSIL.

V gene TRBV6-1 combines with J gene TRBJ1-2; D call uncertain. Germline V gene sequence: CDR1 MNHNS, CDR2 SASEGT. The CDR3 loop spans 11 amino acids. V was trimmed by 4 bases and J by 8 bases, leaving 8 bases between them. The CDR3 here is CASSVLRGYTF. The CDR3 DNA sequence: TGTGCCAGCAGTGTCCTGAGAGGCTACACCTTC.

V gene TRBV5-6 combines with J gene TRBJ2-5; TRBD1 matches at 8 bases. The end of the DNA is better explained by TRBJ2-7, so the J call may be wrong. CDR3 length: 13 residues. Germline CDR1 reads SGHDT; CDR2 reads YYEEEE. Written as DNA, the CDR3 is TGTGCCAGCAGCTGGCAGGACAGGGACGAGCAGTACTTC. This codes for CASSWQDRDEQYF.

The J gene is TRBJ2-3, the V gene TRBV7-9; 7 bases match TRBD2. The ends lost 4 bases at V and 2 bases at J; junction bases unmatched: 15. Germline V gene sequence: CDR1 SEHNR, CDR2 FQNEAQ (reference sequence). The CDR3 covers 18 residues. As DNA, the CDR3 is TGTGCCAGCAGCTATAAAGTCTCGGGGGGAACCCTCACAGATACGCAGTATTTT. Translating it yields CASSYKVSGGTLTDTQYF.

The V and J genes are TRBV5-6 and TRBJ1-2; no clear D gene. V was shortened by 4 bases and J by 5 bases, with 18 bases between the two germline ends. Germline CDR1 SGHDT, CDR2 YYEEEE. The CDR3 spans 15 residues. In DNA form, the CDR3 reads TGTGCCAGCAGCGGGATATGGGAGTGGTCATATGGCTACACCTTC. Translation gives CASSGIWEWSYGYTF.

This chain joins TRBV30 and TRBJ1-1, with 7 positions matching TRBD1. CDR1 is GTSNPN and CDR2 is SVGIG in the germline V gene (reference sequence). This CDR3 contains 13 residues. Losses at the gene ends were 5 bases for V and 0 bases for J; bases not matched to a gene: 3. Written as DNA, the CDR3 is TGTGCCTGGTTGGGACAGATGAACACTGAAGCTTTCTTT. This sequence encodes CAWLGQMNTEAFF. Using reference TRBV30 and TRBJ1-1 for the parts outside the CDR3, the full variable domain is SQTIHQWPATLVQPVGSPLSLECTVEGTSNPNLYWYRQAAGRGLQLLFYSVGIGQISSEVPQNLSASRPQDRQFILSSKKLLLSDSGFYLCAWLGQMNTEAFFGQGTRLTVV.

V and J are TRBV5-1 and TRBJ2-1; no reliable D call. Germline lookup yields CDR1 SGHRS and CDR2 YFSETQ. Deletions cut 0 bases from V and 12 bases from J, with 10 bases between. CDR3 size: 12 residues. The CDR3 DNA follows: TGCGCCAGCAGCTTGGTGGCAGAAGTGCAGTTCTTC. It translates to CASSLVAEVQFF.